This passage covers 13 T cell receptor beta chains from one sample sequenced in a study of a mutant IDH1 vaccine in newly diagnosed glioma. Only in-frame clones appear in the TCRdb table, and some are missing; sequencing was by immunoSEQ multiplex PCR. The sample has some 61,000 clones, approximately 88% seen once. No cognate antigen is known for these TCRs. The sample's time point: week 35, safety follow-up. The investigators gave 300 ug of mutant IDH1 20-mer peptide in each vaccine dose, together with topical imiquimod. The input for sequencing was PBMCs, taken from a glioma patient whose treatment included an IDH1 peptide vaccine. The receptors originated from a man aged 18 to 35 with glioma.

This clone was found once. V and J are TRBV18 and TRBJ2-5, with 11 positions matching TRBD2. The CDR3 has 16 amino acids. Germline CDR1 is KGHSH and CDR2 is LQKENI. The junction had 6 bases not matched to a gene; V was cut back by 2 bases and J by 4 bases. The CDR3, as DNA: TGTGCCAGCTCACCAACGCTAGCGGGAGGAGGAGAGACCCAGTACTTC. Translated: CASSPTLAGGGETQYF.

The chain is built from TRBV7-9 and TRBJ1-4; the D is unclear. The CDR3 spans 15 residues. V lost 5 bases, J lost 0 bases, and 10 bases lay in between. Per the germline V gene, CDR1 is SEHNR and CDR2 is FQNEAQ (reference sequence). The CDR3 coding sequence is TGTGCCAGCAGCCCCCCCGGTGCAACTAATGAAAAACTGTTTTTT. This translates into CASSPPGATNEKLFF.

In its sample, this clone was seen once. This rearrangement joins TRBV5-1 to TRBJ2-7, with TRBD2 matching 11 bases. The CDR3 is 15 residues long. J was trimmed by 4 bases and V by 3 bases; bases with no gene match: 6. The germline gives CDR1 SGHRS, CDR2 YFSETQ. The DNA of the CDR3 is TGCGCCAGCAGCTCCGGGACTAGCGGACCATACGAGCAGTACTTC. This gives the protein CASSSGTSGPYEQYF.

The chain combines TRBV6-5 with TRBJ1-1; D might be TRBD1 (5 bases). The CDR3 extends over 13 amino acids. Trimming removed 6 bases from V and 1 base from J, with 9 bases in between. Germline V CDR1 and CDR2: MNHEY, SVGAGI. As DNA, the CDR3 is TGTGCCAGCAGCAGGACAAGGAACACTGAAGCTTTCTTT. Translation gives CASSRTRNTEAFF.

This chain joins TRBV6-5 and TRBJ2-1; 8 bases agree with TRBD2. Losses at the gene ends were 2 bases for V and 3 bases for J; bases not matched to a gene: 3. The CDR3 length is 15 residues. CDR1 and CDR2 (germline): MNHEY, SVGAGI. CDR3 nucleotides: TGTGCCAGCAGTTACGGCGGGAGGAACTACAATGAGCAGTTCTTC. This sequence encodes CASSYGGRNYNEQFF.

CDR3 bases: TGTGCCAGCAGCTTAGACATTGCCTTCTATGGCTACACCTTC. It specifies CASSLDIAFYGYTF. J is TRBJ1-2 and V is TRBV7-9, with D unclear. Trimming took off 1 base at V and 4 bases at J, with 10 bases between the two ends. The CDR3 runs 14 residues. Germline values: CDR1 SEHNR, CDR2 FQNEAQ (reference sequence). The variable domain in full, completed from reference TRBV7-9 and TRBJ1-2, reads DTGVSQNPRHKITKRGQNVTFRCDPISEHNRLYWYRQTLGQGPEFLTYFQNEAQLEKSRLLSDRFSAERPKGSFSTLEIQRTEQGDSAMYLCASSLDIAFYGYTFGSGTRLTVV.

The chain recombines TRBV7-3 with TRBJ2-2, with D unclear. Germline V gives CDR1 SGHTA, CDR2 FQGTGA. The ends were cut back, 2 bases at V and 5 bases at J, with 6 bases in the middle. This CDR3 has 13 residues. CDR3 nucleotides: TGTGCCAGCAGCTTATCTGTTACCGGGGAGCTGTTTTTT. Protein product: CASSLSVTGELFF.

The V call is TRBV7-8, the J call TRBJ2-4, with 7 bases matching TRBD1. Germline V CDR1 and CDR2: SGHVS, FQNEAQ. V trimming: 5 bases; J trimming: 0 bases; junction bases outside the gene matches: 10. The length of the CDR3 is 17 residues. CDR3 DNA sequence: TGTGCCAGCAGCCCCGACAGGGCTGGGATAGCCAAAAACATTCAGTACTTC. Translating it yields CASSPDRAGIAKNIQYF.

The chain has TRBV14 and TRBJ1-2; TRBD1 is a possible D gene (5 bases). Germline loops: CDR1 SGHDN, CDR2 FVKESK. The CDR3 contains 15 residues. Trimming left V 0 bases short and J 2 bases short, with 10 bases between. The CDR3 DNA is TGTGCCAGCAGCCAAGATATCGCAGGGAACTATGGCTACACCTTC. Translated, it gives CASSQDIAGNYGYTF. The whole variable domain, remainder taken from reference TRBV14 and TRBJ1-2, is EAGVTQFPSHSVIEKGQTVTLRCDPISGHDNLYWYRRVMGKEIKFLLHFVKESKQDESGMPNNRFLAERTGGTYSTLKVQPAELEDSGVYFCASSQDIAGNYGYTFGSGTRLTVV.

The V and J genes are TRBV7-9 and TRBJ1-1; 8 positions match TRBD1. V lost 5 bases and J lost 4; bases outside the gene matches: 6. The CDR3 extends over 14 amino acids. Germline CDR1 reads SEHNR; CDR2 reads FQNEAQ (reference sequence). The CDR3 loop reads CASSLGQGVTEAFF. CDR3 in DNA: TGTGCCAGCAGCCTCGGACAGGGAGTCACTGAAGCTTTCTTT.

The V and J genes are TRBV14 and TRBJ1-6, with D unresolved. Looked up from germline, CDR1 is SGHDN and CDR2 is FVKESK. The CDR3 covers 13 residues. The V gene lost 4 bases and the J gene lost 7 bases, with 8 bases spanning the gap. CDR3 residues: CASSPMWNSPLHF. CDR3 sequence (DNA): TGTGCCAGCAGCCCCATGTGGAATTCACCCCTCCACTTT.

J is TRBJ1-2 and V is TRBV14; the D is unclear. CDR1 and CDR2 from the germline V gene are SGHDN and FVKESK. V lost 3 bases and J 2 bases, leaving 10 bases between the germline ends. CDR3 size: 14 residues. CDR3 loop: CASSQIGGNYGYTF. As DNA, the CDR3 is TGTGCCAGCAGCCAGATCGGAGGGAACTATGGCTACACCTTC.

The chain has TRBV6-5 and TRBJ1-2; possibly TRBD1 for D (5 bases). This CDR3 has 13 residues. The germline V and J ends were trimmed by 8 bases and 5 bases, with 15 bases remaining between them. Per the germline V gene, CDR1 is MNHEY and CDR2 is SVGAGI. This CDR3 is CASADRGYYGYTF. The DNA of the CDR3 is TGTGCCAGCGCAGACAGAGGGTATTATGGCTACACCTTC.